Each of the 13 T cell receptor beta chains below was sequenced from the same sample in a study of cytomegalovirus exposure and HLA in healthy donors. 60 Vbeta and 13 Jbeta primers were used in PCR. Sequenced by immunoSEQ multiplex PCR; TCRdb stores in-frame clones only, minus some. The table lists roughly 120,000 clones, roughly 82% of them singletons. Sequencing was carried out using PBMCs. The origin of the receptors is a male donor in good health and CMV-seropositive.

The chain combines TRBV6-5 with TRBJ1-2; the D gene is possibly TRBD1 (6 bases). The ends were cut back, 6 bases at V and 8 bases at J, with 19 bases in the middle. This CDR3 is built from 14 residues. The germline V gene has CDR1 MNHEY and CDR2 SVGAGI. Here the CDR3 DNA reads TGTGCCAGCAGAACTAGGGGGTCGGCTGGAGGCTACACCTTC. Protein product: CASRTRGSAGGYTF.

This chain uses TRBV7-2 with TRBJ2-7; D ambiguous. Trimming stripped 5 bases from V and 3 bases from J, with 11 bases between. Germline CDR1 SGHTA, CDR2 FQGNSA. The length of the CDR3 is 13 residues. The CDR3 nucleotides read TGTGCCAGCAGCGCCAGATCCCGCTACGAGCAGTACTTC. Amino acids: CASSARSRYEQYF.

This chain links TRBV21-1 with TRBJ2-7; the table's D call TRBD2 went unverified against the DNA. TRBV21-1 is a pseudogene. This CDR3 spans 14 amino acids. Here the CDR3 DNA reads TGTGCCAGCAGCAAAAGCGGGAGGGCCTACGAGCAGTACTTC. Its translation is CASSKSGRAYEQYF.

The chain employs TRBV6-1 and TRBJ2-7; the D is unclear. Looked up from germline, CDR1 is MNHNS and CDR2 is SASEGT. Trimming stripped 11 bases from V and 0 bases from J, with 14 bases between. CDR3 length equals 13 residues. DNA for the CDR3: TGTGCCGCCCGGGTCGCCGGCTCCTACGAGCAGTACTTC. It yields the protein CAARVAGSYEQYF.

This rearrangement joins TRBV6-1 to TRBJ1-3; D uncertain. Trimming took 3 bases from V and 1 from J, leaving 4 bases between them. CDR3 length: 13 amino acids. CDR1 MNHNS and CDR2 SASEGT come from the germline V gene. This chain's CDR3 is CASSEASGNTIYF. Written as DNA, the CDR3 is TGTGCCAGCAGTGAGGCTTCTGGAAACACCATATATTTT.

The chain employs TRBV5-4 and TRBJ2-5; 7 bases are shared with TRBD1. The J call is doubtful: the DNA matches TRBJ2-7 better. The CDR3 is made up of 15 amino acids. Germline CDR1 reads SGHNT; CDR2 reads YYREEE (reference sequence). The CDR3 here is CASSLGGQHSYEQYF. For the CDR3, the DNA is TGTGCCAGCAGCTTGGGGGGACAGCACTCCTACGAGCAGTACTTC.

V usage is TRBV5-1 and J usage is TRBJ1-5, with a possible D match to TRBD1 (5 bases). V dropped 4 bases and J dropped 1 base, with 12 bases sitting between them. This CDR3 has 15 amino acids. Germline CDR1 reads SGHRS; CDR2 reads YFSETQ. The CDR3 sequence: CASSPGGDSNQPQHF. The CDR3 DNA reads as TGCGCCAGCAGCCCCGGGGGGGACAGCAATCAGCCCCAGCATTTT.

The chain carries TRBV28 and TRBJ2-7; D is possibly TRBD2 (5 bases). V shed 1 base and J shed 4 bases, with 23 bases lying between them. CDR3 length: 18 amino acids. Germline CDR1 is MDHEN and CDR2 is SYDVKM. Written as DNA, the CDR3 is TGTGCCAGCAGTTTATTAAGTCGGTCCCTAACTAGAGGTTACGAGCAGTACTTC. Its protein product is CASSLLSRSLTRGYEQYF.

This chain uses TRBV19 with TRBJ1-2, with D unresolved. Trimming left V 3 bases short and J 4 bases short, with 3 bases between. Per the germline V gene, CDR1 is LNHDA and CDR2 is SQIVND (reference sequence). The CDR3 consists of 11 residues. The CDR3, as DNA: TGTGCCAGTAGTATCGGCTATGGCTACACCTTC. Its protein is CASSIGYGYTF. Filled out from reference TRBV19 and TRBJ1-2, the complete variable domain reads DGGITQSPKYLFRKEGQNVTLSCEQNLNHDAMYWYRQDPGQGLRLIYYSQIVNDFQKGDIAEGYSVSREKKESFPLTVTSAQKNPTAFYLCASSIGYGYTFGSGTRLTVV.

The chain uses TRBV2 and TRBJ2-2; 9 positions agree with TRBD1. The CDR3 length is 16 residues. With V trimmed by 5 bases and J by 7 bases, 11 bases remained unmatched. Germline V gene sequence: CDR1 SNHLY, CDR2 FYNNEI. CDR3 region: CASSPQGALVFGELFF. In DNA, the CDR3 is TGTGCCAGCAGTCCACAGGGGGCCTTGGTATTCGGGGAGCTGTTTTTT.

This rearrangement joins TRBV4-2 to TRBJ2-1; 15 positions agree with TRBD2. This CDR3 has 16 amino acids. The ends lost 1 base at V and 8 bases at J; junction bases unmatched: 3. The germline V gene has CDR1 LGHNA and CDR2 YNFKEQ. In nucleotides, the CDR3 is TGTGCCAGCAGCCAAGGGGGGACTAGCGGGAGGCATGAGCAGTTCTTC. Its protein product is CASSQGGTSGRHEQFF.

A remark on this clone: Germline and junction disagree at one end, which may indicate a read error. V gene TRBV7-9 combines with J gene TRBJ2-2; 12 bases are a match to TRBD2. This CDR3 region has 16 residues. The germline gives CDR1 SEHNR, CDR2 FQNEAQ (reference sequence). The CDR3 DNA reads as TGTTCCAGCAGCTCCACTAGCGGGAGGACCACCGGGGAGCTGTTTTTT. It yields the protein CSSSSTSGRTTGELFF.

This sequence joins TRBV29-1 and TRBJ2-1, with D hard to call. Trimming cost V 7 bases and J 5 bases, with 9 bases left between them. The V gene's germline CDR1 is SQVTM and CDR2 ANQGSEA. CDR3 length: 11 amino acids. Here the CDR3 DNA reads TGCAGCGGCATTGTAGACAATGAGCAGTTCTTC. Its translation is CSGIVDNEQFF.